A selection of T cell receptor beta chains follows, all from one sample in a study of blood T cell repertoires in COVID-19. The repertoire was sequenced with immunoSEQ multiplex PCR; TCRdb's copy has only in-frame clones and lacks some. The sample contains about 670,000 clones, 90% of which appear only once. Source material: peripheral blood. Source of these receptors: a woman between 18 and 29 years old with acute or convalescent COVID-19. The CDR3 runs from the conserved cysteine through the conserved F or W. A D gene is named only where the DNA matches it firmly. Size is stated for part of the rows, as once, few or many counts, or as a class when the clone is expanded.

D gene,J gene,clone size,V gene,CDR3 protein,CDR3 DNA
.,TRBJ1-1,.,TRBV6-5,CASRNGVGAEAFF,TGTGCCAGCAGAAACGGGGTTGGGGCTGAAGCTTTCTTT
TRBD1,TRBJ1-1,.,TRBV7-3,CASSSRDSSEAFF,TGTGCCAGCAGCTCCCGGGACAGCTCTGAAGCTTTCTTT
TRBD1,TRBJ2-7,.,TRBV7-8,CASSFDRGSNYEQYF,TGTGCCAGCAGCTTCGACAGGGGATCCAACTACGAGCAGTACTTC
.,TRBJ1-2,.,TRBV10-2,CATKNRESYTF,TGCGCCACCAAAAACAGGGAATCCTACACCTTC
.,TRBJ1-5,.,TRBV7-3,CASSTLAGQPQHF,TGTGCCAGCAGCACCCTGGCGGGGCAGCCCCAGCATTTT
TRBD2,TRBJ2-1,once,TRBV7-2,CASSSLAGAPYNEQFF,TGTGCCAGCAGCTCCCTAGCGGGGGCCCCTTACAATGAGCAGTTCTTC
.,TRBJ1-2,.,TRBV2,CASSAKGVGYGYTF,TGTGCCAGCAGCGCAAAGGGGGTCGGCTATGGCTACACCTTC
.,TRBJ2-7,.,TRBV7-2,CASSLSSEVRYYEQYF,TGTGCCAGCAGCTTGTCCTCGGAGGTTCGGTACTACGAGCAGTACTTC
.,TRBJ1-5,once,TRBV24-1,CATSERQPNQPQHF,TGTGCCACCAGTGAGCGACAACCTAATCAGCCCCAGCATTTT
.,TRBJ1-1,.,TRBV10-1,CASSESTVPGGIDTEAFF,TGCGCCAGCAGTGAGTCGACCGTCCCTGGCGGTATAGACACTGAAGCTTTCTTT
.,TRBJ1-2,.,TRBV19,CASSNATVYGYTF,TGTGCCAGTAGTAACGCGACAGTCTATGGCTACACCTTC
.,TRBJ2-7,.,TRBV5-6,CASSLDVGLSSYEQYF,TGTGCCAGCAGCTTGGACGTGGGACTTAGCTCCTACGAGCAGTACTTC
.,TRBJ1-1,.,TRBV6-5,CASKPLQGIEAFF,TGTGCCAGCAAACCCTTACAGGGTATTGAAGCTTTCTTT
.,TRBJ1-2,few,TRBV28,CASSFGGRGYTF,TGTGCCAGCAGTTTTGGAGGGCGGGGCTACACCTTC
.,TRBJ2-2,.,TRBV7-2,CASSQDYTGELFF,TGTGCCAGCAGCCAAGACTACACCGGGGAGCTGTTTTTT
.,TRBJ2-4,.,TRBV7-9,CASSLGTPDSPEYF,TGTGCCAGCAGCTTGGGGACTCCCGACTCCCCCGAGTACTTC
.,TRBJ2-1,.,TRBV7-9,CASSLRGEADEQFF,TGTGCCAGCAGCTTAAGAGGAGAAGCCGATGAGCAGTTCTTC
.,TRBJ1-2,.,TRBV4-2,CASSHPGAGYGYTF,TGTGCCAGCAGCCACCCAGGGGCGGGCTATGGCTACACCTTC
TRBD1,TRBJ1-1,.,TRBV6-5,CASSPYPTGDTEAFF,TGTGCCAGCAGTCCCTACCCGACAGGGGACACTGAAGCTTTCTTT
.,TRBJ2-7,.,TRBV24-1,CATSDPDGGSYEQYF,TGTGCCACCAGTGATCCTGATGGGGGGTCCTACGAGCAGTACTTC
TRBD1,TRBJ1-6,.,TRBV5-6,CASSLGQGGPLHF,TGTGCCAGCAGTTTGGGACAGGGCGGCCCCCTCCACTTT
.,TRBJ1-6,.,TRBV5-5,CASSLGDKFLFNSPLHF,TGTGCCAGCAGCTTGGGTGACAAATTTTTATTTAATTCACCCCTCCACTTT
TRBD1,TRBJ2-5,few,TRBV15,CATSSDRGRRETQYF,TGTGCCACCAGCAGCGACAGGGGGAGGCGAGAGACCCAGTACTTC
TRBD1,TRBJ2-3,.,TRBV24-1,CATSEGTGTDTQYF,TGTGCCACCAGTGAGGGGACAGGGACAGATACGCAGTATTTT
.,TRBJ1-4,.,TRBV10-3,CAISERATNEKLFF,TGTGCCATCAGTGAACGGGCAACTAATGAAAAACTGTTTTTT
TRBD1,TRBJ1-2,few,TRBV7-9,CASSWARPGQYGYTF,TGTGCCAGCAGCTGGGCCAGGCCGGGACAGTATGGCTACACCTTC
.,TRBJ1-4,.,TRBV10-3,CAISESVGAVGNEKLFF,TGTGCCATCAGTGAGTCGGTGGGGGCAGTGGGAAATGAAAAACTGTTTTTT
.,TRBJ1-2,.,TRBV5-6,CASSRGPTNPYGYTF,TGTGCCAGCAGTCGTGGGCCAACGAACCCGTATGGCTACACCTTC
TRBD1,TRBJ1-4,.,TRBV5-8,CASSYNRGLEKLFF,TGTGCCAGCAGCTATAACAGGGGACTCGAAAAACTGTTTTTT
TRBD1,TRBJ2-1,.,TRBV7-6,CASSRTGTGDVGQFF,TGTGCCAGCAGCAGGACCGGGACAGGGGATGTGGGGCAGTTCTTC
.,TRBJ2-3,.,TRBV7-2,CASSPSGMITDTQYF,TGTGCCAGCAGCCCATCCGGGATGATCACAGATACGCAGTATTTT
.,TRBJ2-5,.,TRBV11-3,CASSLSTVGFGETQYF,TGTGCCAGCAGCTTATCGACAGTAGGATTTGGAGAGACCCAGTACTTC
.,TRBJ1-1,.,TRBV7-9,CASSPSGWDEAFF,TGTGCCAGCAGCCCCTCGGGATGGGATGAAGCTTTCTTT
.,TRBJ2-3,.,TRBV7-3,CASSFSGTSTDTQYF,TGTGCCAGCAGCTTTAGCGGAACTAGCACAGATACGCAGTATTTT
.,TRBJ1-2,.,TRBV5-1,CASSLVYSGDSATF,TGCGCCAGCAGCTTGGTGTATTCCGGGGACTCAGCCACCTTC
.,TRBJ2-3,.,TRBV29-1,CSAEASSVTTDTQYF,TGCAGCGCCGAGGCTTCGTCCGTTACCACAGATACGCAGTATTTT
TRBD2,TRBJ2-3,.,TRBV19,CASSMSRSSGGADTQYF,TGTGCCAGTAGTATGTCTCGGTCTAGCGGGGGTGCAGATACGCAGTATTTT
TRBD2,TRBJ2-5,.,TRBV11-2,CASSIPSGGAETQYF,TGTGCCAGCAGCATCCCTAGCGGGGGGGCGGAGACCCAGTACTTC
TRBD1,TRBJ1-5,once,TRBV6-2/TRBV6-3,CASSYETGTENQPQHF,TGTGCCAGCAGTTACGAGACCGGGACAGAGAATCAGCCCCAGCATTTT
TRBD1,TRBJ1-2,.,TRBV29-1,CSSERGTGGYTF,TGCAGCTCCGAAAGGGGGACAGGTGGCTACACCTTC
TRBD2,TRBJ2-1,.,TRBV18,CASSPPGLAGGAGLTVEQFF,TGTGCCAGCTCACCCCCAGGACTAGCGGGGGGGGCAGGTCTTACAGTTGAGCAGTTCTTC
.,TRBJ2-3,.,TRBV6-2/TRBV6-3,CASSYWGRGTDTQYF,TGTGCCAGCAGTTACTGGGGGCGCGGTACAGATACGCAGTATTTT
TRBD1,TRBJ1-2,.,TRBV7-2,CASSLGPQGQGSYGYTF,TGTGCCAGCAGCTTGGGGCCCCAAGGACAGGGGAGCTATGGCTACACCTTC
.,TRBJ1-5,.,TRBV5-1,CASSQGGINQPQHF,TGCGCCAGCAGCCAAGGGGGTATCAATCAGCCCCAGCATTTT
.,TRBJ2-3,once,TRBV9,CASGASTDTQYF,TGTGCCAGCGGGGCTAGCACAGATACGCAGTATTTT
TRBD1,TRBJ1-1,.,TRBV4-2,CASSQDLGDRRFF,TGTGCCAGCAGCCAAGACCTAGGGGACAGGAGATTCTTT
.,TRBJ2-7,.,TRBV5-4,CASSLGGALSYEQYF,TGTGCCAGCAGCTTGGGCGGCGCTTTGTCCTACGAGCAGTACTTC
.,TRBJ1-1,.,TRBV6-2/TRBV6-3,CASSYPDLRTNTEAFF,TGTGCCAGCAGTTACCCTGATCTGCGCACCAACACTGAAGCTTTCTTT
TRBD2,TRBJ2-2,.,TRBV9,CASSGLAGGPSTGELFF,TGTGCCAGCAGCGGACTAGCGGGGGGGCCGAGTACCGGGGAGCTGTTTTTT
.,TRBJ2-2,many,TRBV19,CASSASGVHTGELFF,TGTGCCAGTAGTGCCTCAGGGGTGCACACCGGGGAGCTGTTTTTT
.,TRBJ1-1,.,TRBV19,CASSRAQVVTEAFF,TGTGCCAGTAGTAGGGCTCAAGTGGTTACTGAAGCTTTCTTT
.,TRBJ1-6,.,TRBV6-2/TRBV6-3,CASSYGQPNSPLHF,TGTGCCAGCAGTTACGGACAGCCTAATTCACCCCTCCACTTT
.,TRBJ1-3,once,TRBV27,CASSKTSTGGLRGNTIYF,TGTGCCAGCAGCAAGACCTCGACAGGAGGTCTCCGTGGAAACACCATATATTTT
.,TRBJ1-5,.,TRBV6-2/TRBV6-3,CASSLNTGSNQPQHF,TGTGCCAGCAGTCTCAACACAGGGAGCAATCAGCCCCAGCATTTT
.,TRBJ1-5,few,TRBV21-1,CASSKVCGSGQPQHF,TGTGCCAGCAGCAAAGTGTGCGGGTCGGGGCAGCCCCAGCATTTT